One and the same sample provided the 25 T cell receptor beta chains below, sequenced in a study of cytomegalovirus exposure and HLA in healthy donors. The PCR contained 60 Vbeta and 13 Jbeta primers. Assay used: immunoSEQ multiplex PCR; TCRdb lists only in-frame clones, some missing. This table has some 110,000 clones, approximately 86% appearing once. The sample comprised PBMCs. Receptor source: a man aged 18 to 29 in good health and CMV-seronegative.

This rearrangement joins TRBV6-5 to TRBJ2-4; TRBD2 might be the D (6 bases). The CDR3 runs to 16 residues. Trimming removed 0 bases from V and 0 bases from J, with 9 bases in between. The germline V gene encodes CDR1 MNHEY and CDR2 SVGAGI. The CDR3 loop is CASSYSGRLAKNIQYF. The CDR3 DNA reads TGTGCCAGCAGTTACTCGGGGAGGCTAGCCAAAAACATTCAGTACTTC.

This sequence joins TRBV7-3 and TRBJ2-5; no clear D gene. The CDR3 runs to 13 residues. V dropped 5 bases and J dropped 3 bases, with 10 bases sitting between them. Germline V gene lookup returns CDR1 SGHTA and CDR2 FQGTGA. CDR3 residues: CASSAGLKETQYF. The CDR3 nucleotides read TGTGCCAGCAGCGCTGGCCTTAAAGAGACCCAGTACTTC.

This rearrangement joins TRBV7-2 to TRBJ2-3; D is perhaps TRBD2 (6 bases). This CDR3 has 16 amino acids. V was trimmed by 5 bases and J by 1 base, leaving 16 bases between them. The V gene's germline CDR1 is SGHTA and CDR2 FQGNSA. The CDR3 nucleotides are TGTGCCAGCAGCCCCAAGACTAGGTTTGGCACAGATACGCAGTATTTT. Translating gives CASSPKTRFGTDTQYF.

CDR3 region: CASSPDGTNNQPQHF. Here the CDR3 DNA reads TGTGCCAGTAGTCCGGACGGGACAAACAATCAGCCCCAGCATTTT. This sequence joins TRBV19 and TRBJ1-5, with D possibly matching TRBD1 (6 bases). The CDR3 is 15 residues long. Germline lookup yields CDR1 LNHDA and CDR2 SQIVND (reference sequence). Trimming shortened V by 5 bases and J by 3 bases, and 14 bases separated the two germline ends. Using reference TRBV19 and TRBJ1-5 for the parts outside the CDR3, the full variable domain is DGGITQSPKYLFRKEGQNVTLSCEQNLNHDAMYWYRQDPGQGLRLIYYSQIVNDFQKGDIAEGYSVSREKKESFPLTVTSAQKNPTAFYLCASSPDGTNNQPQHFGDGTRLSIL.

CDR3 in amino acids: CASSGWDSSQPQHF. In DNA form, the CDR3 reads TGTGCCAGCAGCGGATGGGACAGTAGTCAGCCCCAGCATTTT. V and J are TRBV7-9 and TRBJ1-5; 7 bases fit TRBD1. Trimming took 5 bases from V and 6 from J; bases not matched to a gene: 7. The V gene's germline CDR1 is SEHNR and CDR2 FQNEAQ (reference sequence). This CDR3 comprises 14 residues.

The gene calls are TRBV5-4 and TRBJ2-7, with 13 bases fitting TRBD2. J gave up 2 bases and V 3 bases, and 5 bases lay outside the gene matches. The germline CDR1 and CDR2 sequences are SGHNT and YYREEE (reference sequence). The CDR3 is 16 amino acids. CDR3 amino acids: CASSSSLAGGPYEQYF. The CDR3, as DNA: TGTGCCAGCAGCTCATCACTAGCGGGAGGGCCCTACGAGCAGTACTTC.

The chain carries TRBV7-8 and TRBJ1-4, with 7 positions matching TRBD1. With 2 bases clipped from V and 4 bases from J, the junction kept 4 bases outside the gene matches. The V gene's germline CDR1 is SGHVS and CDR2 FQNEAQ. CDR3 size: 15 residues. DNA of the CDR3: TGTGCCAGCAGCTTAAGGCGACAGGGTAATGAAAAACTGTTTTTT. Its translation is CASSLRRQGNEKLFF.

This chain connects TRBV4-3 to TRBJ2-2; 8 bases agree with TRBD2. V lost 0 bases and J lost 2; bases outside the gene matches: 5. The CDR3 length is 17 residues. Germline V gives CDR1 LGHNA, CDR2 YSLEER. Here the CDR3 DNA reads TGCGCCAGCAGCCAAGATCTACTAGCGGTTAACACCGGGGAGCTGTTTTTT. This codes for CASSQDLLAVNTGELFF.

The gene calls are TRBV19 and TRBJ1-3; D possibly corresponds to TRBD1 (5 bases). V was shortened by 1 base and J by 2 bases, with 6 bases between the two germline ends. Germline CDR1 reads LNHDA; CDR2 reads SQIVND (reference sequence). The CDR3 is made up of 14 amino acids. This CDR3 is CASSIGGTGNTIYF. CDR3 nucleotides: TGTGCCAGTAGTATAGGGGGCACTGGAAACACCATATATTTT. The full variable domain, its missing parts supplied by reference TRBV19 and TRBJ1-3, is DGGITQSPKYLFRKEGQNVTLSCEQNLNHDAMYWYRQDPGQGLRLIYYSQIVNDFQKGDIAEGYSVSREKKESFPLTVTSAQKNPTAFYLCASSIGGTGNTIYFGEGSWLTVV.

The chain links TRBV7-2 to TRBJ2-1; D is unclear. Trimming took 0 bases from V and 7 from J, leaving 7 bases between them. Germline CDR1 reads SGHTA; CDR2 reads FQGNSA. The CDR3 extends over 13 amino acids. The CDR3 protein is CASSLATGNEQFF. The CDR3 DNA is TGTGCCAGCAGCTTAGCGACGGGTAATGAGCAGTTCTTC.

The rearrangement links TRBV28 to TRBJ1-2; weak D call: TRBD1 (6 bases). Germline-derived CDR1 and CDR2 are MDHEN and SYDVKM. CDR3 size: 15 residues. V was cut by 5 bases and J by 4 bases, with 17 bases left in between. Here the CDR3 reads CASSPRQDGGYGYTF. Written as DNA, the CDR3 is TGTGCCAGCAGTCCGAGACAGGACGGTGGCTATGGCTACACCTTC.

The chain is built from TRBV7-9 and TRBJ2-5; possible D gene TRBD2, 6 bases. CDR3 size: 16 residues. V was shortened by 5 bases and J by 5 bases, with 21 bases between the two germline ends. Germline V gene data show CDR1 as SEHNR and CDR2 as FQNEAQ (reference sequence). This CDR3 reads CASSLSGSLRRETQYF. DNA for the CDR3: TGTGCCAGCAGCCTAAGCGGGTCGCTACGTCGGGAGACCCAGTACTTC.

This sequence joins TRBV30 and TRBJ1-1; 9 positions agree with TRBD1. This CDR3 has 13 amino acids. J gave up 4 bases and V 3 bases, and 3 bases lay outside the gene matches. Germline V lookup: CDR1 GTSNPN, CDR2 SVGIG (reference sequence). The CDR3 nucleotides are TGTGCCTGGAGGGCGGACAGGGGCACTGAAGCTTTCTTT. Translating it yields CAWRADRGTEAFF.

With regard to this clone: At one of its ends the junction is not consistent with the germline gene, which may arise from a read error. V usage is TRBV6-4 and J usage is TRBJ1-1; possible D gene TRBD1, 6 bases. CDR1 and CDR2 from the germline V gene are MRHNA and SNTAGT. The length of the CDR3 is 13 residues. CDR3 DNA: TGTGCCATCAGTGAGCGGGGGCGGGAAAAAGCTTTCTTT. It codes for CAISERGREKAFF.

This rearrangement joins TRBV5-4 to TRBJ2-5; weak D call: TRBD2 (6 bases). The length of the CDR3 is 14 residues. CDR1 and CDR2 from the germline V gene are SGHNT and YYREEE (reference sequence). The V end was cut by 4 bases, the J end by 4 bases, with 14 bases between. CDR3 amino acids: CASSPPTSSETQYF. The CDR3 nucleotides read TGTGCCAGCAGCCCGCCGACTAGTTCAGAGACCCAGTACTTC. Based on the CDR3 plus reference TRBV5-4 and TRBJ2-5, the full variable domain is ETGVTQSPTHLIKTRGQQVTLRCSSQSGHNTVSWYQQALGQGPQFIFQYYREEENGRGNFPPRFSGLQFPNYSSELNVNALELDDSALYLCASSPPTSSETQYFGPGTRLLVL.

This clone was observed a handful of times. The V and J genes are TRBV27 and TRBJ1-1; perhaps TRBD1 as D (5 bases). CDR3 size: 13 residues. With 5 bases removed from V and 8 bases from J, the gap between germline ends came to 15 bases. Germline V gene sequence: CDR1 MNHEY, CDR2 SMNVEV (reference sequence). The CDR3: CASSHPGVSEAFF. In DNA, the CDR3 is TGTGCCAGCAGTCACCCGGGGGTTAGCGAAGCTTTCTTT.

The chain recombines TRBV21-1 with TRBJ2-7; the D segment call TRBD1 is taken from the table without a DNA check. TRBV21-1 has pseudogene status. There are 11 residues in the CDR3. CDR3: CASKLRGKQYF. The CDR3, as DNA: TGTGCCAGCAAATTAAGGGGTAAGCAGTACTTC.

The chain recombines TRBV5-1 with TRBJ2-1; D uncertain. V lost 4 bases and J lost 8, with 13 bases in between. Germline lookup yields CDR1 SGHRS and CDR2 YFSETQ. There are 13 residues in the CDR3. The chain's CDR3 is CASSKPLRDEQFF. In DNA, the CDR3 is TGCGCCAGCAGCAAACCCCTCCGGGATGAGCAGTTCTTC.

This clone was seen a single time. The rearrangement uses TRBV14 and TRBJ2-3; D might be TRBD2 (6 bases). Between the trimmed V and J ends, which lost 2 bases and 1 base, there was a span of 10 bases. The germline CDR1 and CDR2 sequences are SGHDN and FVKESK. This CDR3 is 15 amino acids long. The CDR3 sequence is CASSQPGGGTDTQYF. In DNA, the CDR3 is TGTGCCAGCAGCCAACCCGGAGGGGGCACAGATACGCAGTATTTT.

About this clone: At one of its ends the junction is not consistent with the germline gene, which may arise from a read error. The chain employs TRBV5-1 and TRBJ1-2, with 8 bases aligning to TRBD1. Germline CDR1 SGHRS, CDR2 YFSETQ. The length of the CDR3 is 13 residues. The CDR3 nucleotides are TGCGCCAGCACCTTGGGGACAGGAGGAGGCTACACCTTC. Its translation: CASTLGTGGGYTF.

About this clone itself: A clone one base away is much larger, so this may be a read error. The V gene is TRBV5-5, the J gene TRBJ2-5; 10 nucleotides agree with TRBD1. The CDR3 runs to 14 residues. With V trimmed by 5 bases and J by 4 bases, 5 bases remained unmatched. Looked up from germline, CDR1 is SGHKS and CDR2 is YYEKEE (reference sequence). The CDR3 DNA reads as TGTGCCAGCAGTCCGGGACAGGGGATAGAGACCCAGTACTTC. It yields the protein CASSPGQGIETQYF.

The genes are TRBV7-9 and TRBJ2-7, with 11 bases aligning to TRBD2. The CDR3 has 14 residues. The V gene end was trimmed by 5 bases and the J gene end by 3 bases; junction bases not matched to a gene: 3. CDR1 and CDR2 from the germline V gene are SEHNR and FQNEAQ (reference sequence). In DNA form, the CDR3 reads TGTGCCAGCAGCGAGGGACTAGCGGTCTACGAGCAGTACTTC. Its protein product is CASSEGLAVYEQYF.

This chain links TRBV28 with TRBJ2-1; TRBD1 matches at 7 bases. This CDR3 contains 15 residues. Germline lookup yields CDR1 MDHEN and CDR2 SYDVKM. The trim removed 5 bases at V and 7 bases at J, leaving 11 bases unmatched. The CDR3 DNA sequence: TGTGCCAGCAGTCAACAAGGGGGCCCTTCGAATGAGCAGTTCTTC. It codes for CASSQQGGPSNEQFF.

This sequence joins TRBV28 and TRBJ2-5, with 13 bases that match TRBD2. Germline V gene lookup returns CDR1 MDHEN and CDR2 SYDVKM. Germline trimming cut 5 bases from V and 4 bases from J; bases unmatched to any gene: 7. The CDR3 spans 16 residues. For the CDR3, the DNA is TGTGCCAGCAGTGTTGGACTAGCGGGAGACCCAGAGACCCAGTACTTC. This encodes CASSVGLAGDPETQYF.

The rearrangement links TRBV6-6 to TRBJ2-5, with a weak D call TRBD1 (5 bases). V was cut by 0 bases and J by 7 bases, with 12 bases left in between. CDR3 length: 14 amino acids. Looked up from germline, CDR1 is MNHNY and CDR2 is SVGAGI (reference sequence). The CDR3 DNA reads as TGTGCCAGCAGTTACTCGTCAGGGTTGGGGACCCAGTACTTC. Its translation is CASSYSSGLGTQYF.